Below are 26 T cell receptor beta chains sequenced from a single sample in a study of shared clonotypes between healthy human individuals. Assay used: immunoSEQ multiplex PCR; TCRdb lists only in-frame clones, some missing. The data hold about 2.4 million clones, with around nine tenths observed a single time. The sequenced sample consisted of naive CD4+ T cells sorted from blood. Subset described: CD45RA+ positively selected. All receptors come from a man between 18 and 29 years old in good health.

In nucleotides, the CDR3 is TGTGCCTGGCGCATAGCCTACAATGAGCAGTTCTTC. Translated: CAWRIAYNEQFF. This sequence joins TRBV30 and TRBJ2-1; no reliable D call. This CDR3 comprises 12 residues. The germline CDR1 and CDR2 sequences are GTSNPN and SVGIG (reference sequence). Trimming shortened V by 5 bases and J by 2 bases, and 7 bases separated the two germline ends.

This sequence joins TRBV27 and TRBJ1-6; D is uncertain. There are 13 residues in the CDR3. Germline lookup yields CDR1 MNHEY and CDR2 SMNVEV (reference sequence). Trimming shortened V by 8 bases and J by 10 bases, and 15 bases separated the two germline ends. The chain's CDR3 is CASGESPRSPLHF. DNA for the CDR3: TGTGCCAGCGGAGAGTCCCCCCGGTCACCCCTCCACTTT.

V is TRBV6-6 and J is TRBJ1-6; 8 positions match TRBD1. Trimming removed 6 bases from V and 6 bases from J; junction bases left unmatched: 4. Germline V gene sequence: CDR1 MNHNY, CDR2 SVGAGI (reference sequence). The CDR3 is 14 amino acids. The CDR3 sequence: CASSTGGFNSPLHF. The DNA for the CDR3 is TGTGCCAGCAGCACAGGGGGTTTTAATTCACCCCTCCACTTT.

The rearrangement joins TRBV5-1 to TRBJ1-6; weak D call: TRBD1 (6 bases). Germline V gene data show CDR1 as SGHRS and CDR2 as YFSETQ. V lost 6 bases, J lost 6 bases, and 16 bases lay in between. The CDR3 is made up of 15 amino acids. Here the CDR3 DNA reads TGCGCCAGCATGGAGGGGGGGCGATTTAATTCACCCCTCCACTTT. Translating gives CASMEGGRFNSPLHF.

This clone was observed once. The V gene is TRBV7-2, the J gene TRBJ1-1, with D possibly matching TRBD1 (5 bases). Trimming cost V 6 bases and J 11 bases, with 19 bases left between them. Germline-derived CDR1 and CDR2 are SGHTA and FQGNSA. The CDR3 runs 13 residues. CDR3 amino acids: CASRERLGVGAFF. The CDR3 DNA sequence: TGTGCCAGCAGGGAAAGATTAGGGGTGGGGGCTTTCTTT.

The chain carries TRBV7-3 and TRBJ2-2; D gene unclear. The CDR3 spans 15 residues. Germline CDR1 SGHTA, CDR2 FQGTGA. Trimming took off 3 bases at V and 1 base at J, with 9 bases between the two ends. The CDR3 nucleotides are TGTGCCAGCAGCTTGTCAGGCGAGAACACCGGGGAGCTGTTTTTT. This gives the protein CASSLSGENTGELFF.

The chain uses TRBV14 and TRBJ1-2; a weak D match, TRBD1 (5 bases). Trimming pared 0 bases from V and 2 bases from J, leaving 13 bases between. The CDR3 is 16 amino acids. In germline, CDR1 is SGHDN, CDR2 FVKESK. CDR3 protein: CASSQEVREGNYGYTF. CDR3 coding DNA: TGTGCCAGCAGCCAAGAAGTTCGGGAGGGGAACTATGGCTACACCTTC.

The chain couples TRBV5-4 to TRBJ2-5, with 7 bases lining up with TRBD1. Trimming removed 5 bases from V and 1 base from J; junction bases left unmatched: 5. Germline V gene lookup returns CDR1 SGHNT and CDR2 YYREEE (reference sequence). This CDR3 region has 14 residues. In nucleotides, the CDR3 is TGTGCCAGCAGGCTGACAGGGATCCAAGAGACCCAGTACTTC. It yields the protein CASRLTGIQETQYF. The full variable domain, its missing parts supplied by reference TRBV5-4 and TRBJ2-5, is ETGVTQSPTHLIKTRGQQVTLRCSSQSGHNTVSWYQQALGQGPQFIFQYYREEENGRGNFPPRFSGLQFPNYSSELNVNALELDDSALYLCASRLTGIQETQYFGPGTRLLVL.

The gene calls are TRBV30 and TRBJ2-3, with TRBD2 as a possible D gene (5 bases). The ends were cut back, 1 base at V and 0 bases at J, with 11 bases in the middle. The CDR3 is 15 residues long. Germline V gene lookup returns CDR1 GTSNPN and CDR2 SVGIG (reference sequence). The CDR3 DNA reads TGTGCCTGGAGTGCCCTCGGGATTAGCACAGATACGCAGTATTTT. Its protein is CAWSALGISTDTQYF.

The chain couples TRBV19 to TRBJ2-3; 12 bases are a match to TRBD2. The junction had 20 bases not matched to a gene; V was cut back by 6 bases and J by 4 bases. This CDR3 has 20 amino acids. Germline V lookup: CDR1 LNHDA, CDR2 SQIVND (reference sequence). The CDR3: CASSENGPSGGARKADTQYF. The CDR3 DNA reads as TGTGCCAGTAGCGAAAACGGGCCTAGCGGGGGGGCACGGAAGGCAGATACGCAGTATTTT.

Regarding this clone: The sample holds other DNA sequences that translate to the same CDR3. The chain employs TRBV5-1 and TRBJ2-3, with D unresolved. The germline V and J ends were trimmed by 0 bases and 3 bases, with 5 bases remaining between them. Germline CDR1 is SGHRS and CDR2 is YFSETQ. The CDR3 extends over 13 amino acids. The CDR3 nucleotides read TGCGCCAGCAGCTTGGAGCTTACAGATACGCAGTATTTT. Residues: CASSLELTDTQYF.

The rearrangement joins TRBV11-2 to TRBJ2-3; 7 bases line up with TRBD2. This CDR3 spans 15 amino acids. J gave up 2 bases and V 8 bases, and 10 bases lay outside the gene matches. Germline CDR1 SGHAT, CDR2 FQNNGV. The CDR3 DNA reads TGTGCCAGCCGTGGGGGGGACCGCCCCACAGATACGCAGTATTTT. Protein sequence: CASRGGDRPTDTQYF.

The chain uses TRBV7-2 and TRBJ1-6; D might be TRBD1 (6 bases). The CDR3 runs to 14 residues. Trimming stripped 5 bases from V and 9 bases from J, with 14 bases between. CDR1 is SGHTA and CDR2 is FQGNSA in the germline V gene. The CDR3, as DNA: TGTGCCAGCAGCCCCCAGGGGTTTGGTTCACCCCTCCACTTT. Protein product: CASSPQGFGSPLHF.

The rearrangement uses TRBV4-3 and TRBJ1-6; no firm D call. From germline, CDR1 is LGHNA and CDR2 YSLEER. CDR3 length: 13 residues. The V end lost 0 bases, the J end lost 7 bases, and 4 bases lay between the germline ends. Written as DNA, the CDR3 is TGCGCCAGCAGCCAAGAAGGGAATTCACCCCTCCACTTT. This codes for CASSQEGNSPLHF.

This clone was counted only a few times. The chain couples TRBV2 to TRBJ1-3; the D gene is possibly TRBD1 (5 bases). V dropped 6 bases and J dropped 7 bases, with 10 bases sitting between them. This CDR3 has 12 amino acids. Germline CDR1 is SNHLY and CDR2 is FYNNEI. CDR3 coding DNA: TGTGCCAGCAGCAGGGATACCAACACCATATATTTT. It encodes CASSRDTNTIYF.

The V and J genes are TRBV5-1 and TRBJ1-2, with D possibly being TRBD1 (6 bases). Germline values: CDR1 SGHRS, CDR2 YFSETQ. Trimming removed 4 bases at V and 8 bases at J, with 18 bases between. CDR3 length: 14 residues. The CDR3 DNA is TGCGCCAGCAGCAACCGGGACAAGGGGCCCGGCTACACCTTC. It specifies CASSNRDKGPGYTF.

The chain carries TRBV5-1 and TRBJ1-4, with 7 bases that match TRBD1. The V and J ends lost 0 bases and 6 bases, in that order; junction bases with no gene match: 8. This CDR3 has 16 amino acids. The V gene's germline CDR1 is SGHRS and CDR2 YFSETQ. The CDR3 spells CASSLGLLGTDEKLFF. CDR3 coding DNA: TGCGCCAGCAGCTTGGGCTTATTGGGGACAGATGAAAAACTGTTTTTT.

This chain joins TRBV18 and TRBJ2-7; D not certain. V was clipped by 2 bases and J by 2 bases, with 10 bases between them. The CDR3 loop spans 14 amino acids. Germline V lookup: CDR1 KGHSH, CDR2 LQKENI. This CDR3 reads CASSPSAQTYEQYF. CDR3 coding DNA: TGTGCCAGCTCACCATCGGCACAAACCTACGAGCAGTACTTC.

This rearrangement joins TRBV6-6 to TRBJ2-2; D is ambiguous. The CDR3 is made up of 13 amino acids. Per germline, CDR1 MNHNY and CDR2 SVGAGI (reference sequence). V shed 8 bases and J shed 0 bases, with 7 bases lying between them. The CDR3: CASSAPNTGELFF. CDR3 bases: TGTGCCAGCTCTGCTCCGAACACCGGGGAGCTGTTTTTT.

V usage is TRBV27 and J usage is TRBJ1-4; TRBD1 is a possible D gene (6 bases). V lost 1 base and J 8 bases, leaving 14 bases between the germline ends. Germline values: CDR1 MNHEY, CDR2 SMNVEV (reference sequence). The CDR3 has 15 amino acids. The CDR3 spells CASSLYTGKEEKLFF. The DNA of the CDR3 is TGTGCCAGCAGTTTATATACAGGGAAGGAAGAAAAACTGTTTTTT.

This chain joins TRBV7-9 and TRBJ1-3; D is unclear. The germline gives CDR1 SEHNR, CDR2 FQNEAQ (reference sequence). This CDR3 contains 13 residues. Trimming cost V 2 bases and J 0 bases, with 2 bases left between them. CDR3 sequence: CASSLRSGNTIYF. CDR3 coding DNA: TGTGCCAGCAGCTTACGCTCTGGAAACACCATATATTTT. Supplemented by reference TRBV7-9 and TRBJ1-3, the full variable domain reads DTGVSQNPRHKITKRGQNVTFRCDPISEHNRLYWYRQTLGQGPEFLTYFQNEAQLEKSRLLSDRFSAERPKGSFSTLEIQRTEQGDSAMYLCASSLRSGNTIYFGEGSWLTVV.

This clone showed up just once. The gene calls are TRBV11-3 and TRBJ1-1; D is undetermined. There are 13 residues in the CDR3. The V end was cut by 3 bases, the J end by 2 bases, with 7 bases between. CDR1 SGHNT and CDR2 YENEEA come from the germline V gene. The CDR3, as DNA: TGTGCCAGCAGCTTCCTCTCTAACACTGAAGCTTTCTTT. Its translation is CASSFLSNTEAFF.

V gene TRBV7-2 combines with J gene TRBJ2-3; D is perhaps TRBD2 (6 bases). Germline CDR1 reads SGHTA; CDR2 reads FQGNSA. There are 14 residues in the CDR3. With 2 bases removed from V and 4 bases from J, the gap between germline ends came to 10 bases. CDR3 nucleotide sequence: TGTGCCAGCAGCTTAAATCGCGGGGCAGATACGCAGTATTTT. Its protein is CASSLNRGADTQYF.

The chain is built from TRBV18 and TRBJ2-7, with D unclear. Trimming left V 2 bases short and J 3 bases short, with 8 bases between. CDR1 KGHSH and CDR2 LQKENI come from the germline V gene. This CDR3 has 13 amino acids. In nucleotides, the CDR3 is TGTGCCAGCTCACCATTTGAGGACTACGAGCAGTACTTC. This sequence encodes CASSPFEDYEQYF.

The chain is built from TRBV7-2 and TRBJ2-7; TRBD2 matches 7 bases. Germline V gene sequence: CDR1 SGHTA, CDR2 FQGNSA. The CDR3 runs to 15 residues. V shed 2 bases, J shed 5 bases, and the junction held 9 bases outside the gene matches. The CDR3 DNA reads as TGTGCCAGCAGCTTACGGTATGGACTAGTCGACGAGCAGTACTTC. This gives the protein CASSLRYGLVDEQYF. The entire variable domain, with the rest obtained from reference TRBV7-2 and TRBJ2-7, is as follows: GAGVSQSPSNKVTEKGKDVELRCDPISGHTALYWYRQSLGQGLEFLIYFQGNSAPDKSGLPSDRFSAERTGGSVSTLTIQRTQQEDSAVYLCASSLRYGLVDEQYFGPGTRLTVT.

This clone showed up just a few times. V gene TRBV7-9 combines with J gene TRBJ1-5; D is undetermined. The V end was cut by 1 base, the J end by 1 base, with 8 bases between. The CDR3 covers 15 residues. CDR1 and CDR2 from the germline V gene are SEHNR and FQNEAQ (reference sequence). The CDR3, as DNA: TGTGCCAGCAGCTTAGGCGAACACAGCAATCAGCCCCAGCATTTT. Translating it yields CASSLGEHSNQPQHF.